These T cell receptor beta chains were read from a single sample in a study of a mutant IDH1 vaccine in newly diagnosed glioma. The antigens these receptors bind are not known. Using immunoSEQ multiplex PCR, the repertoire was profiled, and TCRdb retains in-frame clones only, with some absent. The sample lists some 29,000 clones; 82% were seen once. The input for sequencing was PBMCs, taken from a glioma patient whose treatment included an IDH1 peptide vaccine. The receptor source for this set is a woman younger than 45 with glioma. The CDR3 runs from the conserved cysteine through the conserved F or W. The order of the fields is clone size, V gene, D gene, J gene, CDR3 DNA, CDR3 protein. The D gene is left open where the match is weak. The size of a clone is reported for some rows only, either as once, few or many, or as a class for expanded clones.

clone size: -
V gene: TRBV5-1
D gene: TRBD1
J gene: TRBJ2-7
CDR3 DNA: TGCGCCAGCAGCTCCCTACAGGGGGCGGGCTACGAGCAGTACTTC
CDR3 protein: CASSSLQGAGYEQYF

clone size: -
V gene: TRBV2
D gene: -
J gene: TRBJ2-7
CDR3 DNA: TGTGCCATCCGCCGGGGATCCTACGAGCAGTACTTC
CDR3 protein: CAIRRGSYEQYF

clone size: -
V gene: TRBV5-1
D gene: -
J gene: TRBJ2-2
CDR3 DNA: TGCGCCAGCAGCTTGTCTTTGACATCGAACACCGGGGAGCTGTTTTTT
CDR3 protein: CASSLSLTSNTGELFF

clone size: -
V gene: TRBV6-1
D gene: -
J gene: TRBJ1-1
CDR3 DNA: TGTGCCAGCAGTGAGGGGGCTGAAGCTTTCTTT
CDR3 protein: CASSEGAEAFF

clone size: -
V gene: TRBV20-1
D gene: TRBD1
J gene: TRBJ1-3
CDR3 DNA: TGCAGCGGGACAGGGGGAAACACCATATATTTT
CDR3 protein: CSGTGGNTIYF

clone size: -
V gene: TRBV6-1
D gene: -
J gene: TRBJ1-2
CDR3 DNA: TGTGCCAGCAGTGAAAAGGGGTCGGGCTACACCTTC
CDR3 protein: CASSEKGSGYTF

clone size: medium-sized
V gene: TRBV29-1
D gene: -
J gene: TRBJ2-1
CDR3 DNA: TGCAGCGTTGTACCGACCGACTTGGGGAATGAGCAGTTCTTC
CDR3 protein: CSVVPTDLGNEQFF

clone size: -
V gene: TRBV5-6
D gene: -
J gene: TRBJ2-3
CDR3 DNA: TGTGCCAGCAGCTTGACAACATGGGGCACAGATACGCAGTATTTT
CDR3 protein: CASSLTTWGTDTQYF

clone size: -
V gene: TRBV6-1
D gene: TRBD1
J gene: TRBJ1-2
CDR3 DNA: TGTGCCAGCAGATCAGGGGGACACTATGGCTACACCTTC
CDR3 protein: CASRSGGHYGYTF

clone size: -
V gene: TRBV2
D gene: -
J gene: TRBJ1-6
CDR3 DNA: TGTGGCTCGGGGTCCTATAATTCACCCCTCCACTTT
CDR3 protein: CGSGSYNSPLHF

clone size: -
V gene: TRBV9
D gene: TRBD2
J gene: TRBJ2-2
CDR3 DNA: TGTGCCAGTGCGGGACTAGCGGGGGCCGGGGAGCTGTTTTTT
CDR3 protein: CASAGLAGAGELFF

clone size: -
V gene: TRBV7-9
D gene: -
J gene: TRBJ2-7
CDR3 DNA: TGTGCCAGCAGCCTCCCCATCCGACCCGAGCAGTACTTC
CDR3 protein: CASSLPIRPEQYF

clone size: -
V gene: TRBV7-2
D gene: -
J gene: TRBJ1-2
CDR3 DNA: TGTGCCAGCAGCTTAGACCCAGACTATGGCTACACCTTC
CDR3 protein: CASSLDPDYGYTF

clone size: -
V gene: TRBV27
D gene: -
J gene: TRBJ2-7
CDR3 DNA: TGTGCCAGCAGTTTTCCGGGGAGGACCTACGAGCAGTACTTC
CDR3 protein: CASSFPGRTYEQYF

clone size: few
V gene: TRBV7-2
D gene: -
J gene: TRBJ1-2
CDR3 DNA: TGTGCCAGCAGCTCTACTTTTGTTGGATATGGCTACACCTTC
CDR3 protein: CASSSTFVGYGYTF

clone size: -
V gene: TRBV19
D gene: -
J gene: TRBJ1-1
CDR3 DNA: TGTGCCAGTAGTATGGAGGGGAACACTGAAGCTTTCTTT
CDR3 protein: CASSMEGNTEAFF